The clone carrying this TCR beta chain was observed once. Its antigen is currently unknown. The sample belongs to a study of tumor and adjacent non-tumor tissue in lung cancer. Study summary: Patients were aged roughly 30 to 76, around ten men and a handful of women, stage I to III. Samples averaged roughly 4 million productive TCRbeta reads each.

The CDR3 totals 14 residues. The V gene lost 5 bases and the J gene lost 6 bases, with 15 bases spanning the gap. CDR1 and CDR2 (germline): SGHNT, YENEEA. No cell sorting was done before RNA was extracted from the tissue. Donors were chemotherapy-naive, newly diagnosed lung cancer surgical patients in China, August–late 2014. General study points: Shorter survival was associated with higher TCR diversity in tumors.

Three rounds of nested PCR, following a modified ARM-PCR protocol, produced the TCRbeta library. TCRdb passed the multiplex PCR reads through MiXCR, listing each CDR3 protein once. The repertoire includes some 200,000 distinct CDR3 sequences, about two thirds of them detected once, and 20% to 25% sits in the top ten. The receptor was isolated from a man aged 55-75 years with non-small cell lung cancer. Sample: lung tumor tissue. The chain is built from TRBV11-3 and TRBJ2-3; D remains ambiguous. This CDR3 reads CASSIGLRTDTQYF. The CDR3, as DNA: TGTGCCAGCAGCATAGGGCTGAGGACCGATACGCAGTATTTT.